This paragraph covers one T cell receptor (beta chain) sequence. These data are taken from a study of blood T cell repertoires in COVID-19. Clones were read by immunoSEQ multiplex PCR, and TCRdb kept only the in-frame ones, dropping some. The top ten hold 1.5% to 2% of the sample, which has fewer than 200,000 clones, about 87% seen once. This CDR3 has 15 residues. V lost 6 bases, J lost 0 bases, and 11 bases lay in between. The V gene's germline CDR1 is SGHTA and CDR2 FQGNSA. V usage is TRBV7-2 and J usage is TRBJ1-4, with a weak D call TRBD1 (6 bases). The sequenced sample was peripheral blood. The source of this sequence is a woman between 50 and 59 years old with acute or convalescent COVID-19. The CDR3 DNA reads TGTGCCAGCAGTTCACAGGGTGCAACTAATGAAAAACTGTTTTTT. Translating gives CASSSQGATNEKLFF.